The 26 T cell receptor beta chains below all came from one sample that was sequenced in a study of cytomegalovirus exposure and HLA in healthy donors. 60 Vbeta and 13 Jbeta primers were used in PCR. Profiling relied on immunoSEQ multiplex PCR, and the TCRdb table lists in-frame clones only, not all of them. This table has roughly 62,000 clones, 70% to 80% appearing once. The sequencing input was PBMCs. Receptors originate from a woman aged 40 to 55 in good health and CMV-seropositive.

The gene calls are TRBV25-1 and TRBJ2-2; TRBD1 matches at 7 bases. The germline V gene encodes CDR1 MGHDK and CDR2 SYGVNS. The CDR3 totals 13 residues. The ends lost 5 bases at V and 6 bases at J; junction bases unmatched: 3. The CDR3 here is CASSRQGAGELFF. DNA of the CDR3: TGTGCCAGCAGTCGACAGGGAGCCGGGGAGCTGTTTTTT.

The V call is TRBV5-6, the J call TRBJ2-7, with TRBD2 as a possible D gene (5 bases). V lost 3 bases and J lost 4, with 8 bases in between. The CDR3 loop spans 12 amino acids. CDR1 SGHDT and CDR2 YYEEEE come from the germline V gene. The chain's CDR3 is CASSSAGYEQYF. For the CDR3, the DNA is TGTGCCAGCAGCTCCGCGGGTTACGAGCAGTACTTC.

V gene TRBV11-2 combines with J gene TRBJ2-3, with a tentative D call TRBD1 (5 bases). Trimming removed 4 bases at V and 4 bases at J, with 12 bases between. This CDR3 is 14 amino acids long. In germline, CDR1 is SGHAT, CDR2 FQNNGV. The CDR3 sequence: CASSSTTVSDTQYF. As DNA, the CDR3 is TGTGCCAGCAGCTCGACGACAGTCTCAGATACGCAGTATTTT.

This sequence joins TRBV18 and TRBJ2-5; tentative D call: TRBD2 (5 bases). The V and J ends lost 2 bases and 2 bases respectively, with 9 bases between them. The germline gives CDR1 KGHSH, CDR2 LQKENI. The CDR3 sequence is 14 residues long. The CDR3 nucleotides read TGTGCCAGCTCACCAGGGCTAGCTCAAGAGACCCAGTACTTC. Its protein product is CASSPGLAQETQYF.

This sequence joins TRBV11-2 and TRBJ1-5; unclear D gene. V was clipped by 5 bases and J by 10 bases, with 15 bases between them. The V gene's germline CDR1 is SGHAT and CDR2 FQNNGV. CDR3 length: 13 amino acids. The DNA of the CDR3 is TGTGCCAGCAGCACCCAAAGAACTAGCCCCCAGCATTTT. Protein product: CASSTQRTSPQHF.

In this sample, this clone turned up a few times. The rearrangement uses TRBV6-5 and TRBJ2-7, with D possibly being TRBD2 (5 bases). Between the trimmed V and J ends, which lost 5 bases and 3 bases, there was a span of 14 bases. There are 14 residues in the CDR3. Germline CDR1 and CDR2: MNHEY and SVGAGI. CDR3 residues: CASSELTGVYEQYF. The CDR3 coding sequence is TGTGCCAGCAGTGAACTCACCGGGGTCTACGAGCAGTACTTC.

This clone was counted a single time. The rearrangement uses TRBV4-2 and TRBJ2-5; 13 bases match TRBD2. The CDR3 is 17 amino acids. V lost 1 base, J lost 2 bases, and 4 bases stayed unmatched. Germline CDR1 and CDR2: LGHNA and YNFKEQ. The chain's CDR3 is CASSQVWTSGGQETQYF. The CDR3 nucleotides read TGTGCCAGCAGCCAAGTGTGGACTAGCGGGGGACAAGAGACCCAGTACTTC.

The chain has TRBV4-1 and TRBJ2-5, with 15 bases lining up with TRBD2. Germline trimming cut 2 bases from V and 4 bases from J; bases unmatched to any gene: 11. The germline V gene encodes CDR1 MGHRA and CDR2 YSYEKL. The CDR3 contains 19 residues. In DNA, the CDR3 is TGCGCCAGCAGCCAAAGCCTGTGGACTAGCGGGGGGGCATTAGAGACCCAGTACTTC. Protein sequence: CASSQSLWTSGGALETQYF.

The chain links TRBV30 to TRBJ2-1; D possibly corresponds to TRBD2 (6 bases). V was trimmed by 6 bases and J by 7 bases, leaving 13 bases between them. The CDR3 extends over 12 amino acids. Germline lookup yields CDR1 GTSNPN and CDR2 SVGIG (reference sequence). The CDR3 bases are TGTGCCTGTTCTCGGGGGTTGAATGAGCAGTTCTTC. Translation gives CACSRGLNEQFF.

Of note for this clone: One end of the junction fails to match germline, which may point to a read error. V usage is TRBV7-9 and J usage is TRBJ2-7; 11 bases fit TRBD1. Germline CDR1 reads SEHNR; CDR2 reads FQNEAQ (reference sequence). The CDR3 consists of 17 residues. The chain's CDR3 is CSSSLARGGTGGYEQYF. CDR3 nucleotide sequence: TGTTCCAGCAGCTTAGCGCGGGGTGGGACAGGGGGCTACGAGCAGTACTTC.

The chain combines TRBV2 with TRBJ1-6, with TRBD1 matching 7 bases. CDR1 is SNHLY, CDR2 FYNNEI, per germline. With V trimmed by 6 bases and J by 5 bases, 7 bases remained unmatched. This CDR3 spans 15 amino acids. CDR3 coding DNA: TGTGCCAGCAGCGTTCACGGGACAGATAATTCACCCCTCCACTTT. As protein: CASSVHGTDNSPLHF.

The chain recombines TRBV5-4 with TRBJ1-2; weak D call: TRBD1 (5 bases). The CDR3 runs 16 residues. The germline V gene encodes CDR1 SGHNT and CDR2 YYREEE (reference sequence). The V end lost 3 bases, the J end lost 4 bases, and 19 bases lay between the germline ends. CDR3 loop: CASSSQGLHDSYGYTF. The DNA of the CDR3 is TGTGCCAGCAGCTCCCAGGGACTACACGACAGCTATGGCTACACCTTC.

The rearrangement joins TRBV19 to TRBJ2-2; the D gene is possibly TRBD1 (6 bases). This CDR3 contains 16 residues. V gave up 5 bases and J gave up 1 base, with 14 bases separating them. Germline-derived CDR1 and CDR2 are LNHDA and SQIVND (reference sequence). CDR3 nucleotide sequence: TGTGCCAGTAGTGGGTACCTGGGACAGAACACCGGGGAGCTGTTTTTT. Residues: CASSGYLGQNTGELFF. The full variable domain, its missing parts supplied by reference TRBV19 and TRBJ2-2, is DGGITQSPKYLFRKEGQNVTLSCEQNLNHDAMYWYRQDPGQGLRLIYYSQIVNDFQKGDIAEGYSVSREKKESFPLTVTSAQKNPTAFYLCASSGYLGQNTGELFFGEGSRLTVL.

The CDR3 spells CATSDRDQEGGYTF. The DNA for the CDR3 is TGCGCCACCTCAGACAGGGACCAGGAAGGGGGCTACACCTTC. This chain joins TRBV4-1 and TRBJ1-2; 7 nucleotides agree with TRBD1. Germline loops: CDR1 MGHRA, CDR2 YSYEKL. The CDR3 length is 14 residues. V was pared by 10 bases and J by 8 bases, with 16 bases of the junction left unmatched.

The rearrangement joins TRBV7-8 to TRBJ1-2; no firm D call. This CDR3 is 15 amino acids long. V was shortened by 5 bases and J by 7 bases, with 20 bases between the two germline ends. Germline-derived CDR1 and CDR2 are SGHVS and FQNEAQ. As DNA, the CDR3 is TGTGCCAGCAGCAGAAGCCGAAGCCTCTATGTTGGCTACACCTTC. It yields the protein CASSRSRSLYVGYTF.

CDR3 nucleotides: TGTGCCAGCTCACCGGCACAGGGGGCGCAAACTGAAGCTTTCTTT. Protein product: CASSPAQGAQTEAFF. This rearrangement joins TRBV18 to TRBJ1-1, with 9 bases aligning to TRBD1. V trimming: 3 bases; J trimming: 5 bases; junction bases outside the gene matches: 7. The germline CDR1 and CDR2 sequences are KGHSH and LQKENI. CDR3 length: 15 amino acids.

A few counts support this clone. The CDR3 reads CASSTDRNQPQHF. The CDR3 DNA reads as TGTGCCAGTAGTACGGACAGGAATCAGCCCCAGCATTTT. The V call is TRBV19, the J call TRBJ1-5; 7 bases are a match to TRBD1. The germline gives CDR1 LNHDA, CDR2 SQIVND (reference sequence). The CDR3 extends over 13 amino acids. V shed 4 bases, J shed 4 bases, and the junction held 1 base outside the gene matches.

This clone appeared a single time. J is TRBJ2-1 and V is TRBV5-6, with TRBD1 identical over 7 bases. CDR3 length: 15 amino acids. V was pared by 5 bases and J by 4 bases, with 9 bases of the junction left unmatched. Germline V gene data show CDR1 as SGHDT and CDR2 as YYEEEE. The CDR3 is CASRKGTVWYNEQFF. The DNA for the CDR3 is TGTGCCAGCAGGAAAGGGACAGTTTGGTACAATGAGCAGTTCTTC.

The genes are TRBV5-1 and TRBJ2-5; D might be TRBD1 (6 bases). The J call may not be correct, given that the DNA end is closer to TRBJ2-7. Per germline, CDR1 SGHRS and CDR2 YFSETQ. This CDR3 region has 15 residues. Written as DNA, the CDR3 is TGCGCCAGCACCCCGGGACACCGAGACGCCTACGAGCAGTACTTC. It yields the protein CASTPGHRDAYEQYF.

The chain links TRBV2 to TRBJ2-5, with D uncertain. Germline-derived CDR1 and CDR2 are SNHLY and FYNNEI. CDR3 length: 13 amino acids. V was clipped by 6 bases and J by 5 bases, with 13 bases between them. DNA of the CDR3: TGTGCCAGCAGGGCAGCAGGCTTGGAGACCCAGTACTTC. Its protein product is CASRAAGLETQYF.

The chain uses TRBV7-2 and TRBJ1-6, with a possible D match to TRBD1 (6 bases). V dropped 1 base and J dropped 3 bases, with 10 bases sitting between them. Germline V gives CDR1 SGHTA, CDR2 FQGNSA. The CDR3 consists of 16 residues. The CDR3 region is CASSLVTGLYNSPLHF. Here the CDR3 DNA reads TGTGCCAGCAGCTTAGTAACAGGGCTCTATAATTCACCCCTCCACTTT. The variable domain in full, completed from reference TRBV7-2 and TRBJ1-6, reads GAGVSQSPSNKVTEKGKDVELRCDPISGHTALYWYRQSLGQGLEFLIYFQGNSAPDKSGLPSDRFSAERTGGSVSTLTIQRTQQEDSAVYLCASSLVTGLYNSPLHFGNGTRLTVT.

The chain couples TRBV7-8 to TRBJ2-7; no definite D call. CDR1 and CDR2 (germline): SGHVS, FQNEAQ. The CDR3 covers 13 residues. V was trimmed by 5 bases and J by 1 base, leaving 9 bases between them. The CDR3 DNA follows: TGTGCCAGCAGCCTTCAGGCGTCCTACGAGCAGTACTTC. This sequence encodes CASSLQASYEQYF.

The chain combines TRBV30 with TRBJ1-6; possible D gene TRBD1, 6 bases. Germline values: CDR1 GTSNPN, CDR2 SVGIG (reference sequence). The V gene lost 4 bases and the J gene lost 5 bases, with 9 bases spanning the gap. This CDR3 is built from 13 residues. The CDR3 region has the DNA TGTGCCTGGAAGAGGGGGAATAATTCACCCCTCCACTTT. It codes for CAWKRGNNSPLHF. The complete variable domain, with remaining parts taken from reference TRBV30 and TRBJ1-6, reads SQTIHQWPATLVQPVGSPLSLECTVEGTSNPNLYWYRQAAGRGLQLLFYSVGIGQISSEVPQNLSASRPQDRQFILSSKKLLLSDSGFYLCAWKRGNNSPLHFGNGTRLTVT.

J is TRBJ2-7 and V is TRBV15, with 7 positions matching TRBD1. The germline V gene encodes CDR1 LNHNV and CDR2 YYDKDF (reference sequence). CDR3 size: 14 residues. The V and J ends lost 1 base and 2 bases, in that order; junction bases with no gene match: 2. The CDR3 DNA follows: TGTGCCACCAGCAGAGGGGACAGAACCTACGAGCAGTACTTC. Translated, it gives CATSRGDRTYEQYF. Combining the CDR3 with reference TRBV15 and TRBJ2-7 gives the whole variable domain DAMVIQNPRYQVTQFGKPVTLSCSQTLNHNVMYWYQQKSSQAPKLLFHYYDKDFNNEADTPDNFQSRRPNTSFCFLDIRSPGLGDTAMYLCATSRGDRTYEQYFGPGTRLTVT.

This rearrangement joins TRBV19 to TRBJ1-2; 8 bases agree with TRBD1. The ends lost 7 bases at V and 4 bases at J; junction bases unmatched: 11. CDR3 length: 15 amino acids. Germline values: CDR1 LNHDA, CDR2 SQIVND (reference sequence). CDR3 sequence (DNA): TGTGCCAGTACCCTGACGACAGGGGAGGTCTATGGCTACACCTTC. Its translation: CASTLTTGEVYGYTF.

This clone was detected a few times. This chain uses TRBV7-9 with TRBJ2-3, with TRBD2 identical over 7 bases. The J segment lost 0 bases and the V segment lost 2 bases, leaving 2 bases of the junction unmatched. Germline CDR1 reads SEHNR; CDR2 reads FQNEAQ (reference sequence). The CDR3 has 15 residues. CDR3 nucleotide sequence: TGTGCCAGCAGCTTAAAGGGAGGGAGCACAGATACGCAGTATTTT. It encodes CASSLKGGSTDTQYF.